This is a list of T cell receptor beta chains from one sample in a study of blood T cells in healthy people across ages. TCRdb analysed the 5' RACE reads with MiXCR anew, one entry per CDR3 protein. The table records about a million distinct CDR3 sequences, about 48% of them present only once. The sequenced sample was blood. All receptors come from a man aged 25 to 45 in good health. Both conserved end residues are trimmed from each CDR3.

j_gene	v_gene	CDR3aa
TRBJ2-5	TRBV11-3	ASSQGLAGRETQY
-	TRBV5-1	ASSLASSPSETQY
TRBJ2-3	TRBV24-1	ATSDPASAPDTQY
TRBJ1-3	TRBV5-4	ASSLDPGQTYQSSGNTIY
-	TRBV28	ASSLYGSKEQY
TRBJ2-7	TRBV10-3	AISESEAGQPREQY
TRBJ1-2	TRBV27	ASSYSGQANYGYT
TRBJ2-1	TRBV3-1	ASSWRGSENEQF
TRBJ1-2	TRBV20-1	SARDLPRGAGGYGYT
TRBJ1-6	TRBV12-3/TRBV12-4	ASTLQGVGSPLH
TRBJ2-5	TRBV2	TSMGQSQPQETQY
TRBJ2-7	TRBV11-2	ASTLSSYEQY
TRBJ1-4	TRBV29-1	SAAGEKLF
TRBJ2-1	TRBV6-1	ASSEQIHEQF
TRBJ2-7	TRBV3-1	ASSQVTSSYEQY
TRBJ1-6	TRBV9	ASSVGGLGVGNSPLH
TRBJ2-1	TRBV28	ASSSLDGTGVGGGVHEQF
TRBJ1-2	TRBV3-1	ASVGTGTDGYT
TRBJ2-7	TRBV6-5	ASSYSNTGRNEQY
TRBJ2-1	TRBV7-6	ASSYSLDNEQF
TRBJ1-5	TRBV5-6	ASSRTTGHSNQPQH
TRBJ1-5	TRBV7-2	ASSELWHQPQH
-	TRBV6-5	ASRRQAGTLEQY
TRBJ2-3	TRBV5-1	ASSSLTASTSTDTQY
TRBJ1-1	TRBV29-1	SGVNTEAF
TRBJ2-1	TRBV29-1	SVELPTYNEQF
TRBJ2-5	TRBV14	ASSRDRGGSKVLETQY